A single sample gave rise to the 19 T cell receptor beta chains below, sequenced in a study of shared clonotypes between healthy human individuals. TCRdb keeps only in-frame clones here, not all; method: immunoSEQ multiplex PCR. The repertoire holds about 2.4 million clones, with over 85% as singletons. Material for sequencing was naive CD4+ T cells from PBMCs. Specified subset: CD45RA+ positively selected. These receptors originate from a man aged 18-30 years in good health. Some clones in this sample may be carry-over from other donors' samples.

The chain joins TRBV30 to TRBJ2-3; 8 bases match TRBD1. Losses at the gene ends were 5 bases for V and 5 bases for J; bases not matched to a gene: 6. The CDR3 is 13 amino acids. CDR1 and CDR2 from the germline V gene are GTSNPN and SVGIG (reference sequence). This chain's CDR3 is CAWAYDRGDTQYF. Here the CDR3 DNA reads TGTGCCTGGGCTTACGACAGGGGAGATACGCAGTATTTT.

The rearrangement links TRBV15 to TRBJ2-2, with TRBD1 as a possible D gene (5 bases). This CDR3 region has 12 residues. Germline lookup yields CDR1 LNHNV and CDR2 YYDKDF (reference sequence). V lost 7 bases and J lost 7, with 10 bases in between. Here the CDR3 DNA reads TGTGCCACCACCCAGGGTTTCGGGGAGCTGTTTTTT. Translating gives CATTQGFGELFF.

About this clone itself: Other nucleotide sequences from this sample produce the same CDR3. The chain is built from TRBV7-2 and TRBJ2-1, with unresolved D. V lost 2 bases to trimming and J lost 3 bases, with 8 bases between them. CDR1 is SGHTA, CDR2 FQGNSA, per germline. This CDR3 spans 14 amino acids. DNA of the CDR3: TGTGCCAGCAGCTTATTGGGCAGCTACAATGAGCAGTTCTTC. The encoded protein is CASSLLGSYNEQFF.

V usage is TRBV2 and J usage is TRBJ1-2, with D maybe TRBD1 (5 bases). The V gene lost 10 bases and the J gene lost 0 bases, with 15 bases spanning the gap. The CDR3 has 14 amino acids. CDR1 is SNHLY and CDR2 is FYNNEI in the germline V gene. CDR3 sequence (DNA): TGTGCCACCCAAGTCGGGGGTTCTAACTATGGCTACACCTTC. It specifies CATQVGGSNYGYTF.

J is TRBJ2-2 and V is TRBV4-1; 8 nucleotides align to TRBD1. Germline values: CDR1 MGHRA, CDR2 YSYEKL. The V and J ends lost 0 bases and 4 bases, in that order; junction bases with no gene match: 10. The CDR3 has 18 amino acids. CDR3 residues: CASSQDRVGTGGTGELFF. CDR3 DNA: TGCGCCAGCAGCCAAGATCGGGTAGGGACAGGAGGCACCGGGGAGCTGTTTTTT.

Remarks on this clone: Additional DNA sequences in this sample encode the identical CDR3. This CDR3 reads CASSVATGGRQFF. The CDR3 DNA follows: TGTGCCAGCAGCGTAGCGACAGGGGGCCGGCAGTTCTTC. The V gene is TRBV9, the J gene TRBJ2-1, with 10 bases matching TRBD1. Germline V gives CDR1 SGDLS, CDR2 YYNGEE. This CDR3 contains 13 residues. V gave up 0 bases and J gave up 12 bases; unmatched junction bases: 3.

This clone appeared once. J is TRBJ2-7 and V is TRBV28; 8 bases are a match to TRBD1. V shed 7 bases and J 2 bases; nucleotides not matched to a gene: 10. This CDR3 contains 15 residues. CDR1 and CDR2 from the germline V gene are MDHEN and SYDVKM. The CDR3 sequence is CASTKPGQGPYEQYF. For the CDR3, the DNA is TGTGCCAGCACCAAACCTGGACAGGGCCCCTACGAGCAGTACTTC.

CDR3 DNA sequence: TGTGCCAGCAGCGTAGGACCCGGGAGGACATATAATGAAAAACTGTTTTTT. Translation gives CASSVGPGRTYNEKLFF. This sequence joins TRBV9 and TRBJ1-4, with D possibly TRBD1 on 5 matching bases. The CDR3 totals 17 residues. The germline V gene encodes CDR1 SGDLS and CDR2 YYNGEE. Trimming pared 0 bases from V and 4 bases from J, leaving 16 bases between.

The chain has TRBV5-1 and TRBJ2-3, with 9 bases that match TRBD1. The junction had 1 base not matched to a gene; V was cut back by 0 bases and J by 5 bases. Germline CDR1 and CDR2: SGHRS and YFSETQ. The CDR3 length is 14 residues. The CDR3 sequence: CASSLAGQGDTQYF. The DNA for the CDR3 is TGCGCCAGCAGCTTGGCGGGACAGGGAGATACGCAGTATTTT.

The chain couples TRBV6-6 to TRBJ2-1, with 14 positions matching TRBD2. The trim removed 2 bases at V and 5 bases at J, leaving 2 bases unmatched. From germline, CDR1 is MNHNY and CDR2 SVGAGI (reference sequence). The CDR3 has 16 residues. This chain's CDR3 is CASSYGGLAGDNEQFF. DNA for the CDR3: TGTGCCAGCAGTTACGGGGGACTAGCGGGAGACAATGAGCAGTTCTTC.

This clone was detected once. In DNA form, the CDR3 reads TGTGCCAGCAGCTTCGGTAGCGGGAGGGCCTCCAATGAGCAGTTCTTC. Amino acids: CASSFGSGRASNEQFF. The chain links TRBV7-8 to TRBJ2-1, with 11 positions matching TRBD2. V trimming: 3 bases; J trimming: 6 bases; junction bases outside the gene matches: 7. CDR1 and CDR2 from the germline V gene are SGHVS and FQNEAQ. This CDR3 region has 16 residues.

The chain has TRBV19 and TRBJ2-1, with TRBD2 as a possible D gene (6 bases). The CDR3 has 15 amino acids. Trimming pared 5 bases from V and 0 bases from J, leaving 11 bases between. Germline values: CDR1 LNHDA, CDR2 SQIVND (reference sequence). As DNA, the CDR3 is TGTGCCAGTAGTCGGGTAGCGGTCTCCTACAATGAGCAGTTCTTC. As protein: CASSRVAVSYNEQFF. Looking up the rest from reference TRBV19 and TRBJ2-1 gives the full variable domain: DGGITQSPKYLFRKEGQNVTLSCEQNLNHDAMYWYRQDPGQGLRLIYYSQIVNDFQKGDIAEGYSVSREKKESFPLTVTSAQKNPTAFYLCASSRVAVSYNEQFFGPGTRLTVL.

The chain is built from TRBV27 and TRBJ1-1, with TRBD1 matching over 9 bases. V shed 3 bases and J 4 bases; nucleotides not matched to a gene: 9. CDR3 size: 16 residues. The germline gives CDR1 MNHEY, CDR2 SMNVEV (reference sequence). The CDR3 bases are TGTGCCAGCAGTTTCACAGGGGGCAGTAGGGGCACTGAAGCTTTCTTT. Amino acid sequence: CASSFTGGSRGTEAFF.

This rearrangement joins TRBV28 to TRBJ2-1; 13 bases are shared with TRBD2. V shed 0 bases and J 3 bases; nucleotides not matched to a gene: 14. The CDR3 sequence is 21 residues long. Germline V gene sequence: CDR1 MDHEN, CDR2 SYDVKM. The CDR3 DNA reads as TGTGCCAGCAGTTTATGGAGGACTAGCGGGAGAAGTATGGGATACTACAATGAGCAGTTCTTC. This codes for CASSLWRTSGRSMGYYNEQFF.

Notes on this clone: This CDR3 is also generated by other DNA sequences in the sample. The chain carries TRBV29-1 and TRBJ1-4; D uncertain. The CDR3 runs to 13 residues. Looked up from germline, CDR1 is SQVTM and CDR2 is ANQGSEA. V was cut by 2 bases and J by 7 bases, with 11 bases left in between. The CDR3 spells CSVELGVGEKLFF. Here the CDR3 DNA reads TGCAGCGTTGAACTGGGTGTGGGTGAAAAACTGTTTTTT.

The sample holds one count of this clone. The chain combines TRBV5-1 with TRBJ2-1; 13 bases map to TRBD2. The germline V gene encodes CDR1 SGHRS and CDR2 YFSETQ. There are 17 residues in the CDR3. V lost 4 bases and J lost 6; bases outside the gene matches: 10. The CDR3 reads CASSVGTSGIIRNEQFF. The CDR3 DNA is TGCGCCAGCAGCGTCGGGACTAGCGGGATTATTCGCAATGAGCAGTTCTTC.

The J gene is TRBJ2-3, the V gene TRBV4-3, with 7 positions matching TRBD2. In germline, CDR1 is LGHNA, CDR2 YSLEER. There are 15 residues in the CDR3. J lost 6 bases, V lost 0 bases, and 6 bases had no gene match. This chain's CDR3 is CASSQDPSGGDTQYF. Written as DNA, the CDR3 is TGCGCCAGCAGCCAAGACCCTAGCGGCGGGGATACGCAGTATTTT.

In the case of this clone: The sample carries other DNA sequences with the same CDR3. The V and J genes are TRBV9 and TRBJ2-3; D not certain. Germline CDR1 SGDLS, CDR2 YYNGEE. The CDR3 totals 11 residues. Trimming pared 3 bases from V and 4 bases from J, leaving 3 bases between. In nucleotides, the CDR3 is TGTGCCAGCAGCGAGGCAGATACGCAGTATTTT. This translates into CASSEADTQYF.

This chain links TRBV7-2 with TRBJ2-7; tentatively, D is TRBD2 (6 bases). This CDR3 has 17 residues. Germline V CDR1 and CDR2: SGHTA, FQGNSA. Deletions cut 3 bases from V and 1 base from J, with 19 bases between. The CDR3 reads CASSFRADGGRSYEQYF. The CDR3 DNA reads TGTGCCAGCAGCTTCAGAGCGGACGGAGGGAGGTCCTACGAGCAGTACTTC.